This record looks at one T cell receptor beta chain sequence and its context. This clone was seen only a few times. This receptor's antigen is unknown. Base-call qualities are not available, and no considerably larger clone is one nucleotide away. Spanning cysteine to phenylalanine, the CDR3 consists of 16 amino acids. Only the CDR3 DNA stays, 48 bases, in frame from base 1. Based on the germline V gene (reference sequence), the CDR1 and CDR2 sequences are MNHEY and SMNVEV. Clipping removes 2 bases from V and 5 bases from J, with 10 as the unmatched junction base count. The data were taken from a study of CD4 T cells in relation to SARS-CoV-2 and coronaviruses (dated by TCRdb to 2020 to 2023). Regarding the complete study: In the ViraFEST assay, PBMCs were grown with antigen for around ten days, and TCR beta CDR3s were then sequenced to identify antigen-specific clonal expansions. An HIV-1 Nef peptide pool or a no-peptide culture served as the negative reference condition. At the level of individual TCR clonotypes, the study measured memory CD4+ T cell crossreactivity between SARS-CoV-2 spike protein and common cold coronavirus spike proteins. The Adaptive Biotechnologies TCR-sequencing kit was used to sequence samples from a few pre-COVID donors and the naive versus memory experiments, whereas other data were Illumina-based. Expansion assays from other donors in the study were sequenced with a different, Illumina-based TCR-beta assay. Using patient-derived lymphoblastoid cell lines, the shared crossreactive spike epitopes were mapped to their HLA restriction.

CD4+ T cells from unexposed donors were collected before the COVID-19 pandemic (2011-2018). Following 10 days of culture, the EasySep CD4+ T cell isolation kit was used to isolate CD4+ T cells. As cell number allowed, CD4+ T cells from unexposed donors were tested for reactivity to SARS-CoV-2 S and N and to four common cold coronavirus spike pools. Each well received 1.5 million to 2.5 million PBMCs, cultured in IMDM supplemented with approximately 5.2% human AB serum and about 9.2 IU/ml IL-2. Half of the culture medium was replaced with fresh IL-2-containing medium on days 3 and 7. In general, triplicate replicate wells were used for every peptide culture condition. Leukapheresis product for the unexposed donors was bought commercially. Ficoll-Paque PLUS gradient centrifugation was used to isolate PBMCs from leukapheresis product or whole blood. PBMCs were either cryopreserved at -140 degrees C or used fresh in the expansion assay. The QIAamp Micro DNA Kit was used to extract genomic DNA from the CD4+ T cells.

Library preparation employed the immunoSEQ multiplex PCR assay. The study's processing was this. Preprocessing removed nonproductive sequences and CDR3s not starting with C, not ending with F or W, or shorter than 7 amino acids. Antigen-specific clonotypes were called with the MANAFEST web app on the basis of expansion relative to the reference and to other culture wells. A clone was considered positive if the clone showed significant expansion compared with the reference culture in 2 of 3 replicate wells at an FDR below 0.05. A further requirement for positive clones was significant expansion compared with all other tandem wells, along with an odds ratio above 5. After three terminal residues were trimmed from each end, CDR3 homology was quantified as pairwise Levenshtein distance using the stringdist R package. Not all clones reach the TCRdb copy of this immuneACCESS table, which keeps in-frame sequences only. Checked studies attribute under half of the gap to unresolved V genes and leave the rest unexplained. V and J calls and clone size are copied from that table; D and trimming were computed from the DNA. The sample data list around 16,000 clones, and roughly 80% of these were observed just once. The top ten hold about a quarter of the sample.

The study at large found these results: Pre-pandemic and post-infection samples were not both contributed by any donor, so tracing of the source of pre-existing responses was limited. Memory CD4+ clonotypes crossrecognizing SARS-CoV-2 and at least one common cold coronavirus spike were found in 50% to 80% of donors. Compared with monoreactive clones, crossreactive clones had significantly weaker SARS-CoV-2-driven expansion, a result consistent with antigenic imprinting. Crossreactivity analysis centred on spike protein, so crossreactivity against other viral proteins was not assessed. The study was constrained by small numbers of patients and of tested TCRs.

The TCR sequence derives from a human donor in good health. This receptor chain uses TRBV27 and TRBJ2-5; TRBD2 aligns with 8 central bases. The sample taken for sequencing was CD4+ T cells from PBMCs, cultured in vitro. The DNA sequence follows: TGTGCCAGCAGTTTACGTAACGGGAGGGATGCGGAGACCCAGTACTTC. Translated, this gives CASSLRNGRDAETQYF.